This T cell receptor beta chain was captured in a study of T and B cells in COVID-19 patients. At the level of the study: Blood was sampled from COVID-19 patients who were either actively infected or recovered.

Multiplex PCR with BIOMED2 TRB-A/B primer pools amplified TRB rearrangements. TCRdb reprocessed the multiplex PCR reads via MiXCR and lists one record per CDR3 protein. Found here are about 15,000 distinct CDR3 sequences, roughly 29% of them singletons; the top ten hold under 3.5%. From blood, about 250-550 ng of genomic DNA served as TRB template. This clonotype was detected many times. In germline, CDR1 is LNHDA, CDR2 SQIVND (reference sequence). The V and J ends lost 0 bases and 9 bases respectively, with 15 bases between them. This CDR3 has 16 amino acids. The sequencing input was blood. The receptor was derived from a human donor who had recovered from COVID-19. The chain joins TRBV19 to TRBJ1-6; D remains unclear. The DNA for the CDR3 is TGTGCCAGTAGTATAGATCGGACCGAAGGCAGTTCACCCCTCCACTTT. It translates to CASSIDRTEGSSPLHF.